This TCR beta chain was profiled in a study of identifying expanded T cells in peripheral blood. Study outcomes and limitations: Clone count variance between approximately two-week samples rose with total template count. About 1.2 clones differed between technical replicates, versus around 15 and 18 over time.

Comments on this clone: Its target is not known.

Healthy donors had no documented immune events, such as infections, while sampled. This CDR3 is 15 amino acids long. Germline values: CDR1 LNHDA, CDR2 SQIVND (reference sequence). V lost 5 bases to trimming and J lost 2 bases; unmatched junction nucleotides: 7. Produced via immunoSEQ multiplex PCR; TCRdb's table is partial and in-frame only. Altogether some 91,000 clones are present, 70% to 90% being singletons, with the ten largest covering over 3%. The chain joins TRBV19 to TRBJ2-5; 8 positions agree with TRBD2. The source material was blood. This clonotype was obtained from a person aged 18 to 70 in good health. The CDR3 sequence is CASSSGGGSQETQYF. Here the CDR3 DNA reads TGTGCCAGTAGTTCGGGGGGGGGCTCTCAAGAGACCCAGTACTTC.